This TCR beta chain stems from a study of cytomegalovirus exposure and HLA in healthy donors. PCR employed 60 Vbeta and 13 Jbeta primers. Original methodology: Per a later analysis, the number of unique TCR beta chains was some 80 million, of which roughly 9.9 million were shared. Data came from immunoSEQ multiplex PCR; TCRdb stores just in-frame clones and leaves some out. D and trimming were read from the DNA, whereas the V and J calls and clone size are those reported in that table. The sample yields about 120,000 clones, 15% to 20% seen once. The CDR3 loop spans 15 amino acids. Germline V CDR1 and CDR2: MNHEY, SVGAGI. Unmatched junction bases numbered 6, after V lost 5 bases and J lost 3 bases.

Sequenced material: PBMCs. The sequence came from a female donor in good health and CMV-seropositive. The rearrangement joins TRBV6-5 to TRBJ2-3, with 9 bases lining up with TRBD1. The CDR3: CASSRRDRVTDTQYF. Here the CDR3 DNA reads TGTGCCAGCAGTCGTCGGGACAGGGTGACAGATACGCAGTATTTT.